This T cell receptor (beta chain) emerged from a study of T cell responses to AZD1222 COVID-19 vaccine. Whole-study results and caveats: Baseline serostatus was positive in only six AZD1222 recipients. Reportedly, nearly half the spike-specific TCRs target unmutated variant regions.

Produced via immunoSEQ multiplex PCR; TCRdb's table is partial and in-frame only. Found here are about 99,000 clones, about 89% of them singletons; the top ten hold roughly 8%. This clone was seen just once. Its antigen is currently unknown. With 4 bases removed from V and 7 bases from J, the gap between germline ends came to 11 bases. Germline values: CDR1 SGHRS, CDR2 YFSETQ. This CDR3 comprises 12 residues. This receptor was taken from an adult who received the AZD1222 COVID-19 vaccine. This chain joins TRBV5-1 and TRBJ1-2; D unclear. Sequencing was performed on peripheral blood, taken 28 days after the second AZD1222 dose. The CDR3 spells CASSIVGSGYTF. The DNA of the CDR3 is TGCGCCAGCAGCATTGTGGGGTCTGGCTACACCTTC.